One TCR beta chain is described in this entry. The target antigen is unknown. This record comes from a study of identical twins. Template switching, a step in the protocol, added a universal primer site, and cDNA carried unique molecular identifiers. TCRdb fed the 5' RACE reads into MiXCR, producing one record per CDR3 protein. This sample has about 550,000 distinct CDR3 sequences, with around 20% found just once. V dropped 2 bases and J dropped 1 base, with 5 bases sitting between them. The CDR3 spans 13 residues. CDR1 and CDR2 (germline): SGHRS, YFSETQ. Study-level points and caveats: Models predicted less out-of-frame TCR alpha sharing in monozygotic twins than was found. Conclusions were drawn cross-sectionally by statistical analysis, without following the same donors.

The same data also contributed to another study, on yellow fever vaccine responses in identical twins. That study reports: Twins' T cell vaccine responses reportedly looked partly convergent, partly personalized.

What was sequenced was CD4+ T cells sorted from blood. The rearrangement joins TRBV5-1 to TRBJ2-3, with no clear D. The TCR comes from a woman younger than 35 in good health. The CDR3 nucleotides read TGCGCCAGCAGCTTTGAGCGCACAGATACGCAGTATTTT. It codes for CASSFERTDTQYF.